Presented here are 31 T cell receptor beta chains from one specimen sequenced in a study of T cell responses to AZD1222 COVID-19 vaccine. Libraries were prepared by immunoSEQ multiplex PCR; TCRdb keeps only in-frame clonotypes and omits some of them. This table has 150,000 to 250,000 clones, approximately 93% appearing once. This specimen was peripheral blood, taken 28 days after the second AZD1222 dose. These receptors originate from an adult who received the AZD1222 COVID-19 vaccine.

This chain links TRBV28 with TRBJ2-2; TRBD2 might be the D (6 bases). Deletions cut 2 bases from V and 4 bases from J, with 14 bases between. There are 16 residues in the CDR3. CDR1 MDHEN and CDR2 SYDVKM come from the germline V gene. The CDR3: CASSLAGLGGTGELFF. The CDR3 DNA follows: TGTGCCAGCAGTTTAGCGGGGTTGGGGGGCACCGGGGAGCTGTTTTTT.

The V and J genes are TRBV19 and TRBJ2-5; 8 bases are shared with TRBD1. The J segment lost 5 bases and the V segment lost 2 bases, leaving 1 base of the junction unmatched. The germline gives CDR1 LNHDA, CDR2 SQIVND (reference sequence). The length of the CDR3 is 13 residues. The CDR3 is CASSISGGETQYF. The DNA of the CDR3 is TGTGCCAGTAGTATATCAGGGGGCGAGACCCAGTACTTC.

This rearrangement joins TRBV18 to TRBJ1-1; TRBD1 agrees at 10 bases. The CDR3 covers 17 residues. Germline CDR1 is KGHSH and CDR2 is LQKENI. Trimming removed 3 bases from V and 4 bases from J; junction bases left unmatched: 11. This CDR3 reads CASSPPGQGTGSTEAFF. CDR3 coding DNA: TGTGCCAGCTCACCTCCGGGACAGGGGACGGGGAGCACTGAAGCTTTCTTT. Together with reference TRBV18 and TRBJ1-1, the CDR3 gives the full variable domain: NAGVMQNPRHLVRRRGQEARLRCSPMKGHSHVYWYRQLPEEGLKFMVYLQKENIIDESGMPKERFSAEFPKEGPSILRIQQVVRGDSAAYFCASSPPGQGTGSTEAFFGQGTRLTVV.

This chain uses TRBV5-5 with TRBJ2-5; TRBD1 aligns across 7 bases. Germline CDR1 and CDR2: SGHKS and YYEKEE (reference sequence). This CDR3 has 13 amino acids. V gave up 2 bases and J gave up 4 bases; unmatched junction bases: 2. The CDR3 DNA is TGTGCCAGCAGCTTTTCAGGGGGAGAGACCCAGTACTTC. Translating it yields CASSFSGGETQYF.

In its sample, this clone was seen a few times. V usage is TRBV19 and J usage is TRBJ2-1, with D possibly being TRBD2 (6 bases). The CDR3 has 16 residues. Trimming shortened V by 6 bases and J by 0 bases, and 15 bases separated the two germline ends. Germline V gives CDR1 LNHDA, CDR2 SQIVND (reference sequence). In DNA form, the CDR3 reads TGTGCCAGTAGCCTTGGTTGGGGGGACTCCTACAATGAGCAGTTCTTC. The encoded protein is CASSLGWGDSYNEQFF. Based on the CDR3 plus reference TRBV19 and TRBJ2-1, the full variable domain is DGGITQSPKYLFRKEGQNVTLSCEQNLNHDAMYWYRQDPGQGLRLIYYSQIVNDFQKGDIAEGYSVSREKKESFPLTVTSAQKNPTAFYLCASSLGWGDSYNEQFFGPGTRLTVL.

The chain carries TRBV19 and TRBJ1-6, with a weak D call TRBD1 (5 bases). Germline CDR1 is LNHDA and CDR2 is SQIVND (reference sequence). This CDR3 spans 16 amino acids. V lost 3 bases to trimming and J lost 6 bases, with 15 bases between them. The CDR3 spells CASSIDHVRVNSPLHF. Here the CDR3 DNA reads TGTGCCAGTAGTATTGACCACGTCAGGGTTAATTCACCCCTCCACTTT.

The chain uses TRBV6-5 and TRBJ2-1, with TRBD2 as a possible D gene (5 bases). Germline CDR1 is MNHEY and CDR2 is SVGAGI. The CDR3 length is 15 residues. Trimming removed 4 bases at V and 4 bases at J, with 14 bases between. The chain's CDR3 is CASSFLRRRYNEQFF. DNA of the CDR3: TGTGCCAGCAGTTTCCTTAGACGGAGGTACAATGAGCAGTTCTTC.

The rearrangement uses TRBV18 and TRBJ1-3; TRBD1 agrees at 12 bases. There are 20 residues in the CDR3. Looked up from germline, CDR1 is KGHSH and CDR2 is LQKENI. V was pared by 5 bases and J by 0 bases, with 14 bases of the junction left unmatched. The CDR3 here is CASSSQLPGTGGFSGNTIYF. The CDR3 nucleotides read TGTGCCAGCTCATCTCAGTTACCCGGGACAGGGGGCTTCTCTGGAAACACCATATATTTT.

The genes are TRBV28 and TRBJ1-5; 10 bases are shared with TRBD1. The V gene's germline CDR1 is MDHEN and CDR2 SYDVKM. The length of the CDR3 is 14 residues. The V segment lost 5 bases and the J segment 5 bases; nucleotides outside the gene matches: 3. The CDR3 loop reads CASSTTGGDQPQHF. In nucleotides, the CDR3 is TGTGCCAGCAGTACGACAGGGGGCGATCAGCCCCAGCATTTT.

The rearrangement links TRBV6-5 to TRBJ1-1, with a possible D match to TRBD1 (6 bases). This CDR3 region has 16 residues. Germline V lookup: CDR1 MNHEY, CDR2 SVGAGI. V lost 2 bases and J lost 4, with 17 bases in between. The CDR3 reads CASSYRGRGAGTEAFF. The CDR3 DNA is TGTGCCAGCAGTTACCGTGGCCGGGGGGCGGGCACTGAAGCTTTCTTT.

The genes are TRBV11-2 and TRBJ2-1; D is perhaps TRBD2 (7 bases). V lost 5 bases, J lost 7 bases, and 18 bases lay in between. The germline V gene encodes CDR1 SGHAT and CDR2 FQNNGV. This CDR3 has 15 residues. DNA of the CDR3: TGTGCCAGCAGCCTCTGGGGGGGGACAAGTAATGAGCAGTTCTTC. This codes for CASSLWGGTSNEQFF.

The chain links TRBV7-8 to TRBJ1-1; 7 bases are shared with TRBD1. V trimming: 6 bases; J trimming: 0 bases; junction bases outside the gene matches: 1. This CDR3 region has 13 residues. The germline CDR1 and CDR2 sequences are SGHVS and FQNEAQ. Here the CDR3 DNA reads TGTGCCAGCAGGGGACAGCTGAACACTGAAGCTTTCTTT. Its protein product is CASRGQLNTEAFF.

For the CDR3, the DNA is TGTGCCAGCAGCTTGGTGGTTGACAGGGCTTTCTCTGGGGCCAACGTCCTGACTTTC. Residues: CASSLVVDRAFSGANVLTF. The chain employs TRBV5-5 and TRBJ2-6; TRBD1 agrees at 7 bases. This CDR3 contains 19 residues. The germline V gene has CDR1 SGHKS and CDR2 YYEKEE (reference sequence). V was clipped by 0 bases and J by 0 bases; unmatched bases: 9.

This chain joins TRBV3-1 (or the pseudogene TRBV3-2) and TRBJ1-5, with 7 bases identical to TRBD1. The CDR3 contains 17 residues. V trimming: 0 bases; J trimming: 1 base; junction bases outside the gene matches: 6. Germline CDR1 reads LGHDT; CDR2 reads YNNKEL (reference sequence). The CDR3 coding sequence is TGTGCCAGCAGCCAAGAATGGACAGGTAAGAGCAATCAGCCCCAGCATTTT. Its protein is CASSQEWTGKSNQPQHF.

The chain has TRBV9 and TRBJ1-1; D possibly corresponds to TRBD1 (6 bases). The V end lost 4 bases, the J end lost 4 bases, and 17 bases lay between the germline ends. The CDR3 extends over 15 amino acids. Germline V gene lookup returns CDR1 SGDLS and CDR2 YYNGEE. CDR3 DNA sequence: TGTGCCAGCAGCCCCGGGGGCGCGGGGAGCACTGAAGCTTTCTTT. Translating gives CASSPGGAGSTEAFF.

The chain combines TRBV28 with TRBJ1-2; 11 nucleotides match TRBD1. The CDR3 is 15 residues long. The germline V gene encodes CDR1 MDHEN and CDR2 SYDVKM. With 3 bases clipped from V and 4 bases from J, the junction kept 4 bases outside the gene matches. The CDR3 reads CASSLFGTGGYGYTF. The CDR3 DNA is TGTGCCAGCAGTTTGTTCGGGACAGGGGGCTATGGCTACACCTTC.

The CDR3 region is CASSPSMGQSFSNQPQHF. DNA for the CDR3: TGTGCCAGCTCACCCTCGATGGGTCAGTCTTTTAGCAATCAGCCCCAGCATTTT. This rearrangement joins TRBV18 to TRBJ1-5; D gene uncertain. Looked up from germline, CDR1 is KGHSH and CDR2 is LQKENI. V lost 3 bases and J 0 bases, leaving 18 bases between the germline ends. The CDR3 length is 18 residues.

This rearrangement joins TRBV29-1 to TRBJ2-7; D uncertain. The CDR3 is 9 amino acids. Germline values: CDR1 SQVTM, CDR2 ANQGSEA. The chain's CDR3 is CSVRAGPRV. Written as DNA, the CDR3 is TGCAGCGTTCGGGCCGGACCCCGAGTC.

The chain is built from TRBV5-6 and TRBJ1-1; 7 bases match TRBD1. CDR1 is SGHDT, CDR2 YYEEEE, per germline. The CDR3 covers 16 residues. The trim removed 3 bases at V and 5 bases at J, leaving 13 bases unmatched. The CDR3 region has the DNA TGTGCCAGCAGCTCGGGGGCCGGGACAGTCTCAACTGAAGCTTTCTTT. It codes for CASSSGAGTVSTEAFF.

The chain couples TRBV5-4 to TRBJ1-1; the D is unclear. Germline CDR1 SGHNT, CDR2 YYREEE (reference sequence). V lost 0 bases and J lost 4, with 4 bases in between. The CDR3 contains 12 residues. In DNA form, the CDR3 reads TGTGCCAGCAGCTTGGCGGCCACTGAAGCTTTCTTT. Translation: CASSLAATEAFF.

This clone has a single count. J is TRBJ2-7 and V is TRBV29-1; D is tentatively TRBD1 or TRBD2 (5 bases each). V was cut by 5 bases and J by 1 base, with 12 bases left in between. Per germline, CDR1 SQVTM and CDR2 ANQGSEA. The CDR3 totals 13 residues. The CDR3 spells CSVIRDGSYEQYF. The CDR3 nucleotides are TGCAGCGTTATCCGGGACGGATCCTACGAGCAGTACTTC.

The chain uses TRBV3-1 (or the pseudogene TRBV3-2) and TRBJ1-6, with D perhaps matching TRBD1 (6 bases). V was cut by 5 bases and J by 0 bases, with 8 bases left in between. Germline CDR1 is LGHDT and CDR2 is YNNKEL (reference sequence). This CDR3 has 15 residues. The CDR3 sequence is CASSLGGSYNSPLHF. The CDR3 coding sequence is TGTGCCAGCAGCTTAGGGGGCTCCTATAATTCACCCCTCCACTTT.

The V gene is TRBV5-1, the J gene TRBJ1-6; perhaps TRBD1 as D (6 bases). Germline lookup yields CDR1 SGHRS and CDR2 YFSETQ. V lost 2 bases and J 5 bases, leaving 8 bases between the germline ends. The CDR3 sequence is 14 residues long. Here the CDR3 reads CASSFDRNNSPLHF. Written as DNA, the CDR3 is TGCGCCAGCAGCTTCGACAGGAATAATTCACCCCTCCACTTT. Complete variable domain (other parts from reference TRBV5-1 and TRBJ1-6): KAGVTQTPRYLIKTRGQQVTLSCSPISGHRSVSWYQQTPGQGLQFLFEYFSETQRNKGNFPGRFSGRQFSNSRSEMNVSTLELGDSALYLCASSFDRNNSPLHFGNGTRLTVT.

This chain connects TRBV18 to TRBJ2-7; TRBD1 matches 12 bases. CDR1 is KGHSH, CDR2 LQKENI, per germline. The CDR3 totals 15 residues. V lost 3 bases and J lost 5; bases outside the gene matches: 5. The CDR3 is CASSPPGQGADEQYF. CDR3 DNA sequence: TGTGCCAGCTCACCCCCGGGACAGGGGGCGGACGAGCAGTACTTC.

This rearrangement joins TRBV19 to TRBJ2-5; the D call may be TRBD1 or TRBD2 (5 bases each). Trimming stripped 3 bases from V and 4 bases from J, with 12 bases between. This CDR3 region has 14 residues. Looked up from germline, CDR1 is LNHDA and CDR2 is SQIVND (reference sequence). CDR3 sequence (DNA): TGTGCCAGTAGTATCATCTCAGGGAGAGAGACCCAGTACTTC. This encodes CASSIISGRETQYF.

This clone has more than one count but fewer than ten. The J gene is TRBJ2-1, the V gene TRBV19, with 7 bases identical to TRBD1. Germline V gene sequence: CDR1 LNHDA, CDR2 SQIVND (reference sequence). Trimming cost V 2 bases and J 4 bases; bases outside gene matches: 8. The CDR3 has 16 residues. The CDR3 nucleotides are TGTGCCAGTAGTATATTAAAGGGGGCCCTTTACAATGAGCAGTTCTTC. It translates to CASSILKGALYNEQFF.

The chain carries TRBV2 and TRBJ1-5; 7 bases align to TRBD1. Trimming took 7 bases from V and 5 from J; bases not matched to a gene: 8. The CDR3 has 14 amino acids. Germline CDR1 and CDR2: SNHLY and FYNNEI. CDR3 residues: CASTRQGGDQPQHF. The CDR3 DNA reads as TGTGCCAGCACGAGACAGGGAGGTGATCAGCCCCAGCATTTT.

The CDR3 protein is CASSFQAASSYNSPLHF. The CDR3 coding sequence is TGTGCCAGCAGCTTCCAGGCTGCCAGCTCCTATAATTCACCCCTCCACTTT. V usage is TRBV7-9 and J usage is TRBJ1-6; no reliable D call. Germline V CDR1 and CDR2: SEHNR, FQNEAQ (reference sequence). V dropped 3 bases and J dropped 0 bases, with 12 bases sitting between them. The CDR3 is 17 amino acids.

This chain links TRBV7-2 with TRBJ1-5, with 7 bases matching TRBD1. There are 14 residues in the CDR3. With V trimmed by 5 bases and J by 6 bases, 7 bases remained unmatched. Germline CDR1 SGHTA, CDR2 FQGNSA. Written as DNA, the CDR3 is TGTGCCAGCAGCGAGCGACAGGGCGGTCAGCCCCAGCATTTT. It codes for CASSERQGGQPQHF.

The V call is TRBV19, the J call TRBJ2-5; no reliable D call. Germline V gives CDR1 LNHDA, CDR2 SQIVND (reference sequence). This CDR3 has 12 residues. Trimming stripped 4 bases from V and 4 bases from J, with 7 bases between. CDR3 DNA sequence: TGTGCCAGTAGTAACAGAGGAGAGACCCAGTACTTC. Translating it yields CASSNRGETQYF.

CDR3 sequence (DNA): TGTGCCAGCAGGTCAACTAGCGGGGGGGCAGATACGCAGTATTTT. It is translated as CASRSTSGGADTQYF. The V call is TRBV27, the J call TRBJ2-3; 13 positions match TRBD2. The CDR3 has 15 residues. Germline-derived CDR1 and CDR2 are MNHEY and SMNVEV (reference sequence). J was trimmed by 4 bases and V by 6 bases; bases with no gene match: 4.